The clone carrying this T cell receptor (beta chain) was recorded a few times. The antigen remains undetermined. The data were obtained in a study of cytomegalovirus exposure and HLA in healthy donors. The primer mix had 60 Vbeta and 13 Jbeta primers. The assay was immunoSEQ multiplex PCR, and TCRdb's table has in-frame clones only and misses some. The data contain roughly 120,000 clones, over 60% of them singletons. General study findings and limits: Researchers reported in a later analysis that a missense DCLRE1C variant was tied to TCR beta V- and J-gene trimming.

V lost 2 bases, J lost 3 bases, and 10 bases lay in between. This CDR3 is 15 amino acids long. CDR1 is MGHRA and CDR2 is YSYEKL in the germline V gene. Material: PBMCs. The receptor's source is a human donor in good health. V gene TRBV4-1 combines with J gene TRBJ1-4; a possible D gene is TRBD1 (6 bases). This CDR3 is CASSQLQGPNEKLFF. CDR3 in DNA: TGCGCCAGCAGCCAACTACAGGGACCTAATGAAAAACTGTTTTTT.